A selection of T cell receptor beta chains follows, all from one sample in a study of cytomegalovirus exposure and HLA in healthy donors. Method: immunoSEQ multiplex PCR; TCRdb's copy keeps in-frame clones and lacks some. The top ten clones hold approximately 1% of a sample with about 97,000 clones, approximately 94% of them seen once. The sample comprised PBMCs. The source is a young woman in good health and CMV-seronegative. Both conserved end residues are part of each CDR3. A D gene is named only where the DNA matches it firmly. Size values are once, few and many counts, or a class for expanded clones, and some rows have none.

NA	TRBV2	TRBD1	TRBJ1-5	CASSGDRSSNQPQHF	TGTGCCAGCAGTGGGGACAGGAGTAGCAATCAGCCCCAGCATTTT
NA	TRBV7-9	TRBD2	TRBJ2-7	CASSPGGGADHEQYF	TGTGCCAGCAGCCCCGGGGGAGGGGCTGACCACGAGCAGTACTTC
NA	TRBV6-5	NA	TRBJ2-7	CASSYTIQGTYEQYF	TGTGCCAGCAGTTACACTATACAGGGTACCTACGAGCAGTACTTC
few	TRBV29-1	NA	TRBJ2-7	CSVGGTSEQYF	TGCAGCGTCGGCGGGACGTCCGAGCAGTACTTC
few	TRBV7-9	NA	TRBJ2-6	CASSPMDLDGANVLTF	TGTGCCAGCAGCCCGATGGACTTAGATGGGGCCAACGTCCTGACTTTC
once	TRBV29-1	NA	TRBJ1-2	CSVGQTVDYGYTF	TGCAGCGTCGGACAGACAGTGGACTATGGCTACACCTTC
once	TRBV7-6	TRBD1	TRBJ2-1	CASSLGTGTAPNEQFF	TGTGCCAGCAGCTTAGGGACCGGGACAGCCCCCAATGAGCAGTTCTTC
NA	TRBV7-9	NA	TRBJ2-3	CASSFGSDTQYF	TGTGCCAGCAGCTTTGGCTCAGATACGCAGTATTTT
NA	TRBV19	NA	TRBJ2-7	CASNKRNSYEQYF	TGTGCCAGTAATAAGCGGAACTCCTACGAGCAGTATTTC
NA	TRBV7-8	NA	TRBJ1-1	CASSYSIDRKSYTEAFF	TGTGCCAGCAGCTATAGTATAGACAGGAAATCGTACACTGAAGCTTTCTTT
NA	TRBV7-2	TRBD1	TRBJ1-2	CASSLAGTVSYGYTF	TGTGCCAGCAGCTTAGCCGGGACAGTAAGCTATGGCTACACCTTC
NA	TRBV11-2	TRBD2	TRBJ2-7	CASSLEASGSPPYEQYF	TGTGCCAGCAGCTTAGAGGCTAGCGGGAGCCCCCCCTACGAGCAGTACTTC
NA	TRBV5-4	TRBD2	TRBJ2-3	CASSLAAGGGTDTQYF	TGTGCCAGCAGCTTGGCAGCGGGGGGGGGCACAGATACGCAGTATTTT
once	TRBV7-3	NA	TRBJ1-1	CASSFRNTEAFF	TGTGCCAGCAGCTTTAGGAACACTGAAGCTTTCTTT
NA	TRBV5-1	NA	TRBJ2-1	CASSRPGSYNEQFF	TGCGCCAGCAGCAGACCAGGGTCCTACAATGAGCAGTTCTTC
NA	TRBV7-2	TRBD1	TRBJ1-6	CASSPRQGLSPLHF	TGTGCCAGCAGCCCCAGACAGGGGTTGTCACCCCTCCACTTT
NA	TRBV11-3	TRBD2	TRBJ2-3	CASSARREVGDTQYF	TGTGCCAGCAGCGCAAGACGGGAGGTTGGAGATACGCAGTATTTT
NA	TRBV2	TRBD1	TRBJ2-7	CASTGQRTYEQYF	TGTGCCAGCACGGGACAGAGGACCTACGAGCAGTACTTC
NA	TRBV7-8	NA	TRBJ1-2	CASSLDHGSGDLNYGYTF	TGTGCCAGCAGCTTAGACCATGGGTCAGGGGACCTCAACTATGGCTACACCTTC
NA	TRBV11-2	TRBD1	TRBJ1-2	CASSPGTGPAYDGYTF	TGTGCCAGCAGCCCCGGGACAGGCCCTGCGTATGATGGCTACACCTTC
NA	TRBV13	TRBD1	TRBJ2-7	CASSLGGQGYYEQYF	TGTGCCAGCAGCTTAGGGGGACAGGGTTACTACGAGCAGTACTTC
NA	TRBV18	NA	TRBJ2-7	CASSPLGAGSSYEQYF	TGTGCCAGCTCACCTCTGGGGGCAGGGAGCTCCTACGAGCAGTACTTC
NA	TRBV10-3	NA	TRBJ2-1	CAISGPTGRGKEQFF	TGTGCCATCAGTGGCCCCACAGGGCGGGGGAAAGAGCAGTTCTTC
NA	TRBV27	TRBD2	TRBJ2-5	CASSLQAGGPVGETQYF	TGTGCCAGCAGTTTACAAGCGGGAGGGCCGGTAGGAGAGACCCAGTACTTC
NA	TRBV4-1	TRBD1	TRBJ1-5	CASSAPGGGNQPQHF	TGCGCCAGCAGCGCCCCAGGGGGAGGCAATCAGCCCCAGCATTTT
NA	TRBV5-6	NA	TRBJ2-3	CASSTFDRPLTDTQYF	TGTGCCAGCAGCACCTTCGACAGGCCGCTCACAGATACGCAGTATTTT
NA	TRBV18	TRBD2	TRBJ2-1	CASFAGTSGINEQFF	TGTGCCAGCTTCGCCGGGACTAGCGGGATCAATGAGCAGTTCTTC
NA	TRBV30	TRBD1	TRBJ1-5	CAWSVGRGPTYSNQPQHF	TGTGCCTGGAGTGTGGGTAGGGGGCCTACTTATAGCAATCAGCCCCAGCATTTT